The 22 T cell receptor delta chains given below trace back to one sample, sequenced in a study of gamma-delta chains in newborns, infants, children. TCRdb re-processed the reads using CATT. The data contain some 1,300 delta-chain clones, around 0.99% of them singletons. Sequenced input: blood. Source of these receptors: a child in good health.

This clone occurred a few times. This likely reflects a read error, since a far larger clone is one base away. The CDR3 DNA sequence: TGTGCCTGTGACCCTCGGCCTTCCCGTGTACTGGGGGATAGAGGGACCGATAAACTCATCTTT. As protein: CACDPRPSRVLGDRGTDKLIF. This rearrangement joins TRDV2 to TRDJ1, with 11 bases aligning to TRDD3. Germline V CDR1 and CDR2: GEAIGNYY, EKD. CDR3 size: 21 residues. The J segment lost 2 bases and the V segment lost 3 bases, leaving 22 bases of the junction unmatched.

The table lists this clone with a few counts. With only one base between it and a far larger clone, this is likely a read error. This specimen includes other DNA sequences encoding the same CDR3. This chain joins TRDV2 and TRDJ1; D unresolved. This CDR3 has 17 residues. Germline V lookup: CDR1 GEAIGNYY, CDR2 EKD. DNA of the CDR3: TGTGCCTGTGACACCGTTACATCACCCGGGGTGACCGATAAGCTCATCTTT. Its protein product is CACDTVTSPGVTDKLIF.

This clone was seen a handful of times. The rearrangement links TRDV2 to TRDJ3; 11 bases match TRDD3. CDR3 length equals 17 residues. V lost 2 bases, J lost 4 bases, and 3 bases stayed unmatched. Per germline, CDR1 GEAIGNYY and CDR2 EKD. The CDR3 DNA sequence: TGTGCCTGTGACAAACTGGGGGATATTTGGGACACCCGACAGATGTTTTTC. This codes for CACDKLGDIWDTRQMFF.

This clone appeared a few times. V usage is TRDV2 and J usage is TRDJ3, with TRDD3 matching over 11 bases. From germline, CDR1 is GEAIGNYY and CDR2 EKD. This CDR3 is built from 23 residues. J gave up 0 bases and V 2 bases, and 17 bases lay outside the gene matches. This CDR3 reads CACDIVGDTQGRPFSWDTRQMFF. The CDR3 nucleotides read TGTGCCTGTGACATTGTGGGGGATACGCAGGGCCGCCCGTTCTCCTGGGACACCCGACAGATGTTTTTC.

With respect to this clone: The junction and the germline gene differ at one end; a read error may be behind it. This chain joins TRDV2 and TRDJ3, with 7 bases identical to TRDD3. The CDR3 has 18 amino acids. The V gene's germline CDR1 is GEAIGNYY and CDR2 EKD. The CDR3 loop reads CACDTGDPSSWDTRQMFF. CDR3 bases: TGTGCCTGTGACACGGGGGATCCGAGCTCCTGGGACACCCGGCAGATGTTTTTC.

In the case of this clone: A far bigger clonotype differs at one base, so this is likely a read error. The sample carries other DNA sequences with the same CDR3. The chain is built from TRDV2 and TRDJ1; D ambiguous. The CDR3 runs 17 residues. Germline V lookup: CDR1 GEAIGNYY, CDR2 EKD. V was shortened by 1 base and J by 2 bases, with 19 bases between the two germline ends. The CDR3 region is CACDTVTSPGVTDKLIF. CDR3 DNA: TGTGCCTGTGACACTGTTACATCACCCGGGGTGACCGATAAACTCATCTTT.

This clone was seen a handful of times. This chain links TRDV2 with TRDJ2; 13 nucleotides agree with TRDD3. Germline V lookup: CDR1 GEAIGNYY, CDR2 EKD. The V and J ends lost 2 bases and 6 bases, in that order; junction bases with no gene match: 8. The CDR3 totals 17 residues. The chain's CDR3 is CACDILGDTREAAQLFF. The CDR3 DNA reads TGTGCCTGTGACATACTGGGGGATACGCGTGAAGCAGCACAACTCTTCTTT.

V usage is TRDV1 and J usage is TRDJ1, with a tentative D call TRDD3 (6 bases). CDR1 is TSWWSYY and CDR2 is QGS in the germline V gene. The CDR3 has 16 amino acids. Trimming removed 8 bases at V and 0 bases at J, with 19 bases between. The CDR3 spells CALRPTADWDTDKLIF. The CDR3 nucleotides read TGTGCTCTTAGACCTACAGCCGACTGGGACACCGATAAACTCATCTTT.

About this clone itself: A far bigger clonotype differs at one base, so this is likely a read error. The identical CDR3 is also encoded by other nucleotide sequences in the sample. Written as DNA, the CDR3 is TGCGCCTGTGTTTCCCTCAACTGGGGGAGACGAGACACCGATAAACTCATCTTT. Amino acid sequence: CACVSLNWGRRDTDKLIF. The chain couples TRDV2 to TRDJ1, with 9 bases that match TRDD3. The CDR3 runs to 18 residues. Germline CDR1 reads GEAIGNYY; CDR2 reads EKD.

This chain joins TRDV2 and TRDJ2; 11 bases fit TRDD3. Per the germline V gene, CDR1 is GEAIGNYY and CDR2 is EKD. This CDR3 region has 16 residues. The junction had 2 bases not matched to a gene; V was cut back by 3 bases and J by 0 bases. CDR3 amino acids: CACDVLGDTLTAQLFF. CDR3 in DNA: TGTGCCTGTGACGTACTGGGGGATACTTTGACAGCACAACTCTTCTTT.

This clone was seen a handful of times. It differs at one base from a far larger clone, so likely a read error. The same CDR3 is also encoded by other DNA sequences in this sample. This sequence joins TRDV2 and TRDJ2; possible D gene TRDD3, 6 bases. From germline, CDR1 is GEAIGNYY and CDR2 EKD. The CDR3 is 17 residues long. DNA for the CDR3: TGTGCCTGTGACACCGTAGGGGATCCAGCTTTGACTGCACAACTCTTCTTT. Its translation: CACDTVGDPALTAQLFF.

In regard to this clone: A far more abundant clone sits one base away, making this likely a read error. The chain employs TRDV2 and TRDJ3, with 11 bases that match TRDD3. The CDR3 runs 22 residues. Germline values: CDR1 GEAIGNYY, CDR2 EKD. The CDR3 bases are TGTGCCTGTGACACCGTAATGGGGGATACGCCCAAAAACTCCCGGGACACCCGACAGATGTTTTTC. Residues: CACDTVMGDTPKNSRDTRQMFF.

This clone showed up just a few times. A far larger clone is just one base off, so this is likely a read error. The chain is built from TRDV2 and TRDJ1; TRDD3 aligns across 12 bases. CDR3 size: 18 residues. Per germline, CDR1 GEAIGNYY and CDR2 EKD. V dropped 0 bases and J dropped 0; count of bases not matched to a gene: 7. This CDR3 is CACDTVSSGGYDTDKLIF. The CDR3 DNA follows: TGTGCCTGTGACACCGTCTCGTCTGGGGGATACGACACCGATAAACTCATCTTT.

Worth noting for this clone: TCRdb assigns this DNA the protein of a much larger clone, which departs from its translation at residue 13; this likely reflects a read error, and the protein shown comes from translating the DNA. This chain uses TRDV2 with TRDJ1; D remains ambiguous. This CDR3 has 15 residues. The germline CDR1 and CDR2 sequences are GEAIGNYY and EKD. CDR3 nucleotides: TGTGCCTGTGACCCTCTTGGGCCGAGGACCGATAAACCCATCTTT. Encoded protein: CACDPLGPRTDKPIF.

This clone was seen a few times. A far larger clone is a single base away, which makes a read error likely. The chain is built from TRDV2 and TRDJ3; 8 bases line up with TRDD3. The CDR3 consists of 22 residues. CDR1 GEAIGNYY and CDR2 EKD come from the germline V gene. CDR3 coding DNA: TGTGCCTGTGACACAATAGCCAGTACTGGGGGCCACAGCTCCGGGGACACCCGACAGATGTTTTTC. It specifies CACDTIASTGGHSSGDTRQMFF.

This clone was counted between two and nine times. V and J are TRDV2 and TRDJ3; 7 bases fit TRDD3. Trimming removed 3 bases from V and 0 bases from J; junction bases left unmatched: 1. This CDR3 comprises 16 residues. Germline V gene lookup returns CDR1 GEAIGNYY and CDR2 EKD. CDR3 region: CACDWGSSWDTRQMFF. In nucleotides, the CDR3 is TGTGCCTGTGACTGGGGGAGCTCCTGGGACACCCGACAGATGTTTTTC.

This clone was seen a handful of times. Sequence at one end of the junction differs from germline and may be a read error. The chain combines TRDV2 with TRDJ3; TRDD3 agrees at 11 bases. The CDR3 is 18 residues long. CDR1 is GEAIGNYY and CDR2 is EKD in the germline V gene. As DNA, the CDR3 is TGTGCCTGTGACACTGGGGGATACGGTACCTGGGACACCCGACAGACGTTTTTC. This codes for CACDTGGYGTWDTRQTFF.

The V gene is TRDV2, the J gene TRDJ3; D ambiguous. There are 15 residues in the CDR3. The V end lost 2 bases, the J end lost 0 bases, and 4 bases lay between the germline ends. Per the germline V gene, CDR1 is GEAIGNYY and CDR2 is EKD. The CDR3 reads CACDMISWDTRQMFF. In nucleotides, the CDR3 is TGTGCCTGTGACATGATCTCCTGGGACACCCGACAGATGTTTTTC.

The CDR3, as DNA: TGTGCCTGTGACGGTCCTCTCTGGGGGTCGATCTCCTGGGACACCCGACAGATGTTTTTC. Amino acids: CACDGPLWGSISWDTRQMFF. V and J are TRDV2 and TRDJ3, with 7 bases matching TRDD3. From germline, CDR1 is GEAIGNYY and CDR2 EKD. This CDR3 region has 20 residues. V was clipped by 3 bases and J by 0 bases; unmatched bases: 13.

This clone was seen a few times. Being one base from a much bigger clone, this may be a read error. The rearrangement uses TRDV2 and TRDJ3, with TRDD3 identical over 11 bases. This CDR3 is 18 amino acids long. Looked up from germline, CDR1 is GEAIGNYY and CDR2 is EKD. In DNA form, the CDR3 reads TGTGCCTGTGACACTGGGGGATACGGGTCCTGGGACACCCGACAGACGTTTTTC. Protein sequence: CACDTGGYGSWDTRQTFF.

There are a few counts of this clone. Only one base separates this from a far larger clonotype, so it likely reflects a read error. The chain combines TRDV2 with TRDJ3; TRDD3 agrees at 8 bases. Per the germline V gene, CDR1 is GEAIGNYY and CDR2 is EKD. The CDR3 length is 22 residues. Trimming took 1 base from V and 2 from J; bases not matched to a gene: 18. The CDR3 region is CACDTIASTGGHSTWDTRQMFF. CDR3 coding DNA: TGTGCCTGTGACACAATAGCCAGTACTGGGGGCCACAGCACCTGGGACACCCGACAGATGTTTTTC.

Regarding this clone: This is likely an artifact of a read error, given a far larger clone one base away. V and J are TRDV2 and TRDJ3; possible D gene TRDD3, 5 bases. The CDR3 is made up of 21 amino acids. Germline CDR1 and CDR2: GEAIGNYY and EKD. The CDR3 loop reads CACDTVGPGGPSSWNTRQMFF. CDR3 nucleotides: TGTGCCTGTGACACCGTCGGACCAGGGGGGCCTAGCTCCTGGAACACCCGACAGATGTTTTTC.